This TCR beta chain was documented in a study of T cells after yellow fever vaccination. The V gene lost 0 bases and the J gene lost 9 bases, with 12 bases spanning the gap. CDR3 size: 14 residues. Germline CDR1 WNHNN, CDR2 SYGVQD (reference sequence). TCR cDNA, made by 5'RACE template switching, carried an added universal primer site and UMIs. A single record per CDR3 protein comes from TCRdb applying MiXCR to the 5' RACE reads. This table holds hundreds of thousands of distinct CDR3 sequences, approximately 13% found once. The specimen was PBMCs, collected on the day of the yellow fever booster vaccination. The chain is built from TRBV10-1 and TRBJ2-1; D ambiguous. This TCR derives from a man aged 25 to 40 who received the YFV17D yellow fever vaccine. In DNA, the CDR3 is TGCGCCAGCAGTGAGTCGTCTATCGCCAGTGAGCAGTTCTTC. Its translation: CASSESSIASEQFF.